This T cell receptor beta chain stems from a study (dated by TCRdb to between 2020 and 2023). Broader findings and caveats from the paper: According to the authors, more investigation is needed, including longitudinal sampling and evaluation of a control group.

PBMCs were isolated from peripheral blood, and genomic DNA from unsorted PBMCs was used for TCR beta sequencing. A note on this clone: There is no known antigen for this receptor. It has no much larger one-base neighbor in the sample; base qualities were not kept.

TCR beta chain repertoires were profiled by survey-level sequencing on the immunoSEQ platform. The paper's processing steps were these. Repertoire diversity was quantified by the inverse Simpson index, and CDR3 amino acid length spectratypes and V-J pairing frequencies were compared. Clonotypes specific to SARS-CoV-2, CMV, influenza A and EBV were annotated by matching TCR beta CDR3 sequences against VDJdb. TCRdb took over this immuneACCESS table, retaining in-frame rearrangements with V and J assigned. Such tables are incomplete; in checked studies, under half of the missing clones stem from an unresolved V gene, and the remainder is unexplained. V, J and clone size are those of that table, while D and trimming were read from the DNA. The sample table holds some 70,000 clones, of which just under 95% were seen once. In total, the top ten clones hold 4% to 4.5% of the sample. The sample taken for sequencing was PBMCs. The clonotype comes from a man aged 40-55 years with rheumatoid arthritis.

Here the CDR3 is given as CASSLEGANKYEQYF. The DNA sequence is given as TGTGCCAGCAGCTTAGAGGGTGCTAATAAGTACGAGCAGTACTTC. In this chain, TRBV13 is recombined with TRBJ2-7, with no confident D gene call. V is cut by 1 base and J by 4 bases, and the space between the germline ends is 14 bases. The germline V gene (reference sequence) supplies CDR1 PRHDT and CDR2 FYEKMQ. From cysteine to phenylalanine, the CDR3 is 15 amino acids long. The entry retains the CDR3 DNA only, 45 bases that are in frame from base 1.